The TCR beta chain under discussion was sequenced for a study of blood T cell repertoires in COVID-19. Looking at the study overall: Samples representing acute and convalescent COVID-19 were sourced from the United States, Italy and Spain. In each case, the material was cDNA or gDNA derived from T cells, B-cell-depleted T cells, or PBMCs.

This CDR3 is 15 amino acids long. CDR1 MNHEY and CDR2 SVGAGI come from the germline V gene. Trimming took off 5 bases at V and 0 bases at J, with 8 bases between the two ends. As handled by the study authors: Reference gene primer amplification gave nucleated cell count estimates. Profiled with immunoSEQ multiplex PCR; TCRdb holds only in-frame clones, not every one. That table supplies the V and J calls and clone size; D and trimming were determined from the DNA. The table includes over 350,000 clones, 86% detected once. The J gene is TRBJ1-6, the V gene TRBV6-5; no reliable D call. The clonotype was recovered from a woman aged 25 to 45 with active or convalescent COVID-19. Sequenced material: peripheral blood. The CDR3 sequence is CASSSGLSYNSPLHF. The CDR3 nucleotides are TGTGCCAGCAGTAGCGGCCTCTCCTATAATTCACCCCTCCACTTT.